This entry lists 17 T cell receptor beta chains sequenced from one sample in a study of CD8+ T cells in alopecia areata. Treatment described: oral pan-JAK inhibitor, 5-10 mg twice daily. After isolation, RNA underwent reverse transcription to generate cDNA as the sequencing template. Generated by immunoSEQ multiplex PCR, the TCRdb table keeps only in-frame clones and is missing some. Of hundreds of thousands of clones in the sample, more than 30% were seen once. Here the sequenced sample was CD4+ T cells sorted from blood, taken between weeks 30 and 35, from a patient treated with tofacitinib. The receptors were gathered from a human donor with alopecia areata.

The rearrangement uses TRBV7-9 and TRBJ2-3, with unresolved D. This CDR3 region has 11 residues. Per germline, CDR1 SEHNR and CDR2 FQNEAQ (reference sequence). Between the trimmed V and J ends, which lost 6 bases and 2 bases, there was a span of 3 bases. CDR3 region: CASRSTDTQYF. CDR3 bases: TGTGCCAGCAGGTCCACAGATACGCAGTATTTT.

This clone has ten or more counts. The chain is built from TRBV14 and TRBJ1-1; TRBD1 agrees at 9 bases. The CDR3 totals 15 residues. Germline trimming cut 4 bases from V and 8 bases from J; bases unmatched to any gene: 11. The germline gives CDR1 SGHDN, CDR2 FVKESK. CDR3 nucleotides: TGTGCCAGCAGCCGACTCCTCACCGACAGGGGGGAAGCTTTCTTT. This translates into CASSRLLTDRGEAFF.

This clone was seen only a few times. The CDR3 nucleotides are TGTGCCAGCAGCTTTCTTCCAGGGCAGAGGGGTGAGCAGTTCTTC. Amino acid sequence: CASSFLPGQRGEQFF. The chain joins TRBV5-6 to TRBJ2-1, with D perhaps given as TRBD1 or TRBD2 (5 bases each). Germline V CDR1 and CDR2: SGHDT, YYEEEE. This CDR3 region has 15 residues. V lost 2 bases to trimming and J lost 9 bases, with 18 bases between them.

The chain is built from TRBV30 and TRBJ2-1; D uncertain. Looked up from germline, CDR1 is GTSNPN and CDR2 is SVGIG (reference sequence). CDR3 length equals 15 residues. Trimming stripped 0 bases from V and 2 bases from J, with 11 bases between. The CDR3: CAWSVMAGPYNEQFF. As DNA, the CDR3 is TGTGCCTGGAGTGTAATGGCAGGACCCTACAATGAGCAGTTCTTC.

This clone was observed a handful of times. The rearrangement links TRBV5-1 to TRBJ2-3, with D tentatively TRBD1 (5 bases). CDR3 length: 16 amino acids. The germline CDR1 and CDR2 sequences are SGHRS and YFSETQ. V gave up 2 bases and J gave up 2 bases, with 15 bases separating them. The CDR3 nucleotides are TGCGCCAGCAGCTTTGACAGTGTGTCACCCACAGATACGCAGTATTTT. Its protein product is CASSFDSVSPTDTQYF. Using reference TRBV5-1 and TRBJ2-3 for the parts outside the CDR3, the full variable domain is KAGVTQTPRYLIKTRGQQVTLSCSPISGHRSVSWYQQTPGQGLQFLFEYFSETQRNKGNFPGRFSGRQFSNSRSEMNVSTLELGDSALYLCASSFDSVSPTDTQYFGPGTRLTVL.

This clone was observed a handful of times. At one boundary the junction diverges from the germline segment, which might be a read error. V and J are TRBV7-7 and TRBJ1-1; no definite D call. The CDR3 extends over 13 amino acids. Germline V gene data show CDR1 as SSHAT and CDR2 as FNYEAQ (reference sequence). The DNA for the CDR3 is TGTGCTAGCAGCTTCCGATGGAACACTGAAGCTTTCTTT. It yields the protein CASSFRWNTEAFF.

The chain combines TRBV2 with TRBJ2-3; maybe TRBD1 (6 bases). This CDR3 has 14 amino acids. Germline V gene lookup returns CDR1 SNHLY and CDR2 FYNNEI. V lost 4 bases to trimming and J lost 6 bases, with 14 bases between them. CDR3 nucleotides: TGTGCCAGCAGTGGGACCCCCCAGGGGGATACGCAGTATTTT. Its protein product is CASSGTPQGDTQYF.

This chain links TRBV5-4 with TRBJ2-1; D possibly uses TRBD1 or TRBD2 (6 bases each). This CDR3 has 15 amino acids. V shed 0 bases and J shed 7 bases, with 14 bases lying between them. Per the germline V gene, CDR1 is SGHNT and CDR2 is YYREEE (reference sequence). The CDR3 nucleotides read TGTGCCAGCAGCTTGGAGAGGGGGGTCAAGAATGAGCAGTTCTTC. This gives the protein CASSLERGVKNEQFF.

This clone has more than one count but fewer than ten. The chain carries TRBV18 and TRBJ1-1; the D gene is possibly TRBD1 (5 bases). CDR3 length equals 16 residues. The V and J ends lost 1 base and 1 base respectively, with 13 bases between them. CDR1 and CDR2 from the germline V gene are KGHSH and LQKENI. CDR3 amino acids: CASSPRRGDENTEAFF. As DNA, the CDR3 is TGTGCCAGCTCACCACGGAGAGGGGATGAGAACACTGAAGCTTTCTTT.

The sample holds a few counts of this clone. The rearrangement uses TRBV5-1 and TRBJ2-1; no definite D call. The CDR3 covers 13 residues. V was clipped by 0 bases and J by 7 bases, with 8 bases between them. Germline values: CDR1 SGHRS, CDR2 YFSETQ. The DNA for the CDR3 is TGCGCCAGCAGCTTGGCTTCTAGGAATGAGCAGTTCTTC. Encoded protein: CASSLASRNEQFF.

This clone was seen a single time. The chain uses TRBV6-5 and TRBJ2-7; no clear D gene. The germline V gene encodes CDR1 MNHEY and CDR2 SVGAGI. V was shortened by 0 bases and J by 4 bases, with 10 bases between the two germline ends. The CDR3 covers 14 residues. The CDR3 loop is CASSYSPSGYEQYF. The CDR3 DNA reads TGTGCCAGCAGTTACTCCCCATCGGGTTACGAGCAGTACTTC.

Of note for this clone: The same CDR3 also results from other DNA sequences found in this sample. The chain carries TRBV2 and TRBJ2-2; D is unresolved. V dropped 1 base and J dropped 5 bases, with 8 bases sitting between them. Germline CDR1 and CDR2: SNHLY and FYNNEI. The CDR3 length is 14 residues. The CDR3: CASSEGRVTGELFF. The CDR3, as DNA: TGTGCCAGCAGTGAAGGTCGGGTTACCGGGGAGCTGTTTTTT.

This clone was seen more than once but under ten times. The rearrangement uses TRBV29-1 and TRBJ2-3, with 14 nucleotides matching TRBD2. The germline gives CDR1 SQVTM, CDR2 ANQGSEA. Unmatched junction bases numbered 12, after V lost 6 bases and J lost 1 base. CDR3 length: 18 residues. Here the CDR3 reads CSVAPGLAGVTRTDTQYF. The DNA for the CDR3 is TGCAGCGTCGCTCCGGGACTAGCGGGAGTAACGCGCACAGATACGCAGTATTTT.

The chain carries TRBV29-1 and TRBJ2-4; D gene ambiguous. The CDR3 loop spans 16 amino acids. Germline loops: CDR1 SQVTM, CDR2 ANQGSEA. Trimming removed 3 bases at V and 9 bases at J, with 24 bases between. The CDR3 sequence is CSVDPPPAVSQIIQYF. The DNA for the CDR3 is TGCAGCGTTGACCCCCCGCCCGCAGTATCCCAAATCATTCAGTACTTC.

The chain links TRBV6-5 to TRBJ2-7, with 8 positions matching TRBD2. J gave up 9 bases and V 7 bases, and 17 bases lay outside the gene matches. This CDR3 spans 15 amino acids. The germline gives CDR1 MNHEY, CDR2 SVGAGI. The CDR3: CASTSTSGGLTGQYF. In nucleotides, the CDR3 is TGTGCCAGCACCAGTACTAGCGGAGGTCTTACGGGGCAGTACTTC.

This clone appeared a few times. CDR3 sequence reads: CASSLVDEQYF. CDR3 nucleotides: TGCGCCAGCAGCTTGGTCGACGAGCAGTACTTC. J is TRBJ2-7 and V is TRBV5-1, with no clear D. V gave up 0 bases and J gave up 5 bases, with 3 bases separating them. The germline V gene has CDR1 SGHRS and CDR2 YFSETQ. CDR3 length: 11 residues.

V is TRBV7-6 and J is TRBJ1-1; perhaps TRBD1 as D (6 bases). CDR3 length equals 15 residues. The V end was cut by 1 base, the J end by 5 bases, with 14 bases between. The germline V gene encodes CDR1 SGHVS and CDR2 FNYEAQ. CDR3 region: CASSLVAGGATEAFF. CDR3 in DNA: TGTGCCAGCAGCTTAGTGGCGGGGGGCGCGACTGAAGCTTTCTTT.